This TCR beta chain was documented in a study of blood T cell repertoires in COVID-19. Looking at the study overall: The United States, Italy and Spain supplied acute and convalescent COVID-19 samples.

Germline assignment: CDR1 SGHVS and CDR2 FQNEAQ. The CDR3 runs 14 residues. Trimming took 1 base from V and 4 from J, leaving 10 bases between them. In the original processing: Reference gene primers were amplified, and this amplification served to estimate nucleated cell counts. Profiled with immunoSEQ multiplex PCR; TCRdb holds only in-frame clones, not every one. For V, J and clone size, that table is used; D and trimming come from the DNA. The sample carries 80,000 to 100,000 clones, roughly 90% recorded once. This receptor was taken from a woman aged 80 or over with acute or convalescent COVID-19. The chain joins TRBV7-8 to TRBJ1-1, with D perhaps matching TRBD1 (5 bases). The sample taken for sequencing was peripheral blood. The CDR3 protein is CASSLGGRSTEAFF. CDR3 nucleotide sequence: TGTGCCAGCAGCTTAGGGGGGAGGAGCACTGAAGCTTTCTTT.